One sample yielded the 5 T cell receptor beta chains listed below, sequenced in a study of T cell responses to AZD1222 COVID-19 vaccine. The assay was immunoSEQ multiplex PCR, and TCRdb's table has in-frame clones only and misses some. The data contain 150,000 to 200,000 clones, about nine tenths of them seen just once; the ten biggest clones take up about 1.9%. Sequencing used peripheral blood, obtained on day 0 of AZD1222 vaccination. The source of these receptors is an adult in good health.

This chain links TRBV5-6 with TRBJ1-1; 11 bases line up with TRBD1. The CDR3 runs to 16 residues. Germline loops: CDR1 SGHDT, CDR2 YYEEEE. J lost 0 bases, V lost 5 bases, and 6 bases had no gene match. The CDR3 reads CASRTGTGGVNTEAFF. The CDR3 bases are TGTGCCAGCAGAACCGGGACAGGGGGTGTGAACACTGAAGCTTTCTTT. Based on the CDR3 plus reference TRBV5-6 and TRBJ1-1, the full variable domain is DAGVTQSPTHLIKTRGQQVTLRCSPKSGHDTVSWYQQALGQGPQFIFQYYEEEERQRGNFPDRFSGHQFPNYSSELNVNALLLGDSALYLCASRTGTGGVNTEAFFGQGTRLTVV.

This clone has only one observation. The chain uses TRBV12-3 or TRBV12-4 and TRBJ2-2; the D is unclear. V gave up 8 bases and J gave up 8 bases, with 6 bases separating them. The length of the CDR3 is 10 residues. CDR3 in DNA: TGTGCCAGCTACCAGGGGGAGCTGTTTTTT. Translating it yields CASYQGELFF.

This clone showed up just a few times. The chain couples TRBV5-1 to TRBJ1-5; D may be TRBD1 (5 bases). CDR1 and CDR2 (germline): SGHRS, YFSETQ. CDR3 length: 18 amino acids. The germline V and J ends were trimmed by 4 bases and 6 bases, with 26 bases remaining between them. CDR3 bases: TGCGCCAGCAGCACACACCGGGACGGAAAAGCGTTGGGTCAGCCCCAGCATTTT. It specifies CASSTHRDGKALGQPQHF.

The V and J genes are TRBV21-1 and TRBJ2-7; the table assigns TRBD1, which was not confirmed against the DNA. TRBV21-1 is classified as a pseudogene. The CDR3 totals 13 residues. The CDR3 is CASSKEGVLGQYF. CDR3 bases: TGTGCCAGCAGCAAAGAAGGGGTGCTTGGGCAGTACTTC.

This chain uses TRBV28 with TRBJ2-6; D is undetermined. CDR3 size: 15 residues. V was pared by 3 bases and J by 2 bases, with 8 bases between. Germline CDR1 and CDR2: MDHEN and SYDVKM. The CDR3 region has the DNA TGTGCCAGCAGTTTTATATGGGCTGGGGCCAACGTCCTGACTTTC. Amino acids: CASSFIWAGANVLTF.